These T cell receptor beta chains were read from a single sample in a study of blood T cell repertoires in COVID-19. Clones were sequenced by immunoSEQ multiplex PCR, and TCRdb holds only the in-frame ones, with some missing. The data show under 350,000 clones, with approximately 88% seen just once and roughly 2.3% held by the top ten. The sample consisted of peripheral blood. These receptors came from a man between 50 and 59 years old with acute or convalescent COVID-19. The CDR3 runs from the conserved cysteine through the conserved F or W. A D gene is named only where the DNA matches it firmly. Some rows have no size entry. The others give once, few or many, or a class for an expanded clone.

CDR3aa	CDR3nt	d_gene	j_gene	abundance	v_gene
CASSLTGTAETQYF	TGTGCCAGCAGCTTGACCGGGACAGCGGAGACCCAGTACTTC	TRBD1	TRBJ2-5	.	TRBV5-4
CASSFGGQGIRGGEKLFF	TGTGCCAGCAGCTTCGGGGGACAGGGGATTAGAGGGGGTGAAAAACTGTTTTTT	TRBD1	TRBJ1-4	.	TRBV5-4
CASSHRRDRVTEAFF	TGTGCCAGCAGCCACCGCCGGGACAGGGTAACTGAAGCTTTCTTT	TRBD1	TRBJ1-1	once	TRBV14
CASSPRLAGNTGELFF	TGTGCCAGCAGCCCTCGACTAGCGGGGAACACCGGGGAGCTGTTTTTT	TRBD2	TRBJ2-2	.	TRBV9
CASSLGQGGTEAFF	TGCGCCAGCAGCTTAGGACAGGGAGGGACTGAAGCTTTCTTT	TRBD1	TRBJ1-1	.	TRBV5-1
CSGSDRTYEQYF	TGCAGCGGAAGTGACAGGACCTACGAGCAGTACTTC	.	TRBJ2-7	.	TRBV29-1
CASSQGSGWETQYF	TGTGCCAGCAGCCAAGGATCGGGTTGGGAGACCCAGTACTTC	.	TRBJ2-5	.	TRBV3-1/TRBV3-2
CASSRKSGTEFSNTEAFF	TGCGCCAGCAGCAGGAAGTCCGGGACAGAATTCTCTAACACTGAAGCTTTCTTT	TRBD1	TRBJ1-1	.	TRBV5-1
CASSYLPQGNYEQYF	TGTGCCAGCAGTTACCTTCCCCAGGGGAACTACGAGCAGTACTTC	.	TRBJ2-7	once	TRBV6-5
CASSPGEGRSPLHF	TGTGCCAGCAGTCCCGGGGAAGGGCGGTCACCCCTCCACTTT	.	TRBJ1-6	.	TRBV6-2/TRBV6-3
CASRRQLYTEAFF	TGTGCCAGCAGACGACAGTTATACACTGAAGCTTTCTTT	.	TRBJ1-1	.	TRBV6-5
CASSQGSGGYTF	TGTGCCAGCAGCCAAGGGTCGGGAGGCTACACCTTC	.	TRBJ1-2	.	TRBV3-1/TRBV3-2
CSVDQGSSYEQYF	TGCAGCGTTGACCAGGGGTCGTCCTACGAGCAGTACTTC	.	TRBJ2-7	.	TRBV29-1
CASSGTGVTYEQYF	TGTGCCAGTAGTGGAACCGGGGTTACCTACGAGCAGTACTTC	.	TRBJ2-7	.	TRBV19
CASRNGEATNEKLFF	TGTGCCAGCAGAAACGGCGAGGCAACTAATGAAAAACTGTTTTTT	.	TRBJ1-4	.	TRBV2
CATSRDRVTGELFF	TGTGCCACCAGCAGAGATCGGGTTACCGGGGAGCTGTTTTTT	.	TRBJ2-2	.	TRBV15
CASSPPSAHYEQYF	TGTGCCAGCAGCCCTCCGAGCGCTCACTACGAGCAGTACTTC	.	TRBJ2-7	.	TRBV7-2